The rows below give T cell receptor beta chains drawn from one sample of a study of blood T cell repertoires in COVID-19. Clones were read by immunoSEQ multiplex PCR, and TCRdb kept only the in-frame ones, dropping some. The sample contains hundreds of thousands of clones, more than 80% of which appear only once. Sequencing was carried out using peripheral blood. The origin of the receptors is a woman younger than 45 with active or convalescent COVID-19. The CDR3 runs from the conserved cysteine through the conserved F or W. The order of the fields is V gene, CDR3 length, clone size, J gene, D gene, CDR3 DNA, CDR3 protein. The D gene is left open where the match is weak. Clone size is not always given. Where it is, it says once, few, many or a class for expanded clones.

V: TRBV20-1
length: 13
size: NA
J: TRBJ1-6
D: NA
DNA: TGCAGTGCTAGTCCATCTAATAATTCACCCCTCCACTTT
CDR3: CSASPSNNSPLHF

V: TRBV9
length: 15
size: NA
J: TRBJ1-2
D: TRBD1
DNA: TGTGCCAGCAGCCTACACTCGACAGGGGACTATGGCTACACCTTC
CDR3: CASSLHSTGDYGYTF

V: TRBV6-1
length: 16
size: NA
J: TRBJ2-7
D: NA
DNA: TGTGCCAGCAGTGAAGATGGGCGGGGAAGCTCCTACGAGCAGTACTTC
CDR3: CASSEDGRGSSYEQYF

V: TRBV19
length: 15
size: NA
J: TRBJ2-7
D: TRBD1
DNA: TGTGCCAGTAGTAAACTGACAGGGTTCTCCTACGAGCAGTACTTC
CDR3: CASSKLTGFSYEQYF

V: TRBV3-1/TRBV3-2
length: 15
size: NA
J: TRBJ2-7
D: NA
DNA: TGTGCCAGCAGCCAAGGGCGGGCCCAATCCTACGAGCAGTACTTC
CDR3: CASSQGRAQSYEQYF

V: TRBV3-1/TRBV3-2
length: 16
size: NA
J: TRBJ2-5
D: NA
DNA: TGTGCCAGCAGCCCGCCGACTTACAGGGAAACGGAGACCCAGTACTTC
CDR3: CASSPPTYRETETQYF

V: TRBV9
length: 15
size: once
J: TRBJ2-3
D: NA
DNA: TGTGCCAGCAGCGTAGGCGGGGTGAGCACAGATACGCAGTATTTT
CDR3: CASSVGGVSTDTQYF

V: TRBV4-2
length: 14
size: NA
J: TRBJ2-1
D: TRBD1
DNA: TGTGCCAGCAGCCAAGATGTAGGGGGCGATGAGCAGTTCTTC
CDR3: CASSQDVGGDEQFF

V: TRBV5-1
length: 17
size: NA
J: TRBJ1-6
D: NA
DNA: TGCGCCAGCAGCCCGGACCAGGGCACTCCCTATAATTCACCCCTCCACTTT
CDR3: CASSPDQGTPYNSPLHF

V: TRBV6-5
length: 14
size: once
J: TRBJ1-2
D: TRBD1
DNA: TGTGCCAGCAGTCCCCCACCGGGACAGGGAGGCTACACCTTC
CDR3: CASSPPPGQGGYTF

V: TRBV30
length: 12
size: NA
J: TRBJ1-3
D: NA
DNA: TGTGCCTGGAGTGGACAGCGAAACACCATATATTTT
CDR3: CAWSGQRNTIYF

V: TRBV30
length: 15
size: NA
J: TRBJ1-6
D: NA
DNA: TGTGCCTGGAACTGGAGCGGGGGTCTGAAATCACCCCTCCACTTT
CDR3: CAWNWSGGLKSPLHF

V: TRBV5-6
length: 13
size: NA
J: TRBJ1-2
D: NA
DNA: TGTGCCAGCAGCTCGGCCGGGAAGGGTGGCTACACCTTC
CDR3: CASSSAGKGGYTF

V: TRBV9
length: 20
size: NA
J: TRBJ2-2
D: TRBD1
DNA: TGTGCCAGCAGCGTAGAAGGACAGGGGCCGGCGGGTATCGGCACCGGGGAGCTGTTTTTT
CDR3: CASSVEGQGPAGIGTGELFF

V: TRBV6-1
length: 17
size: NA
J: TRBJ1-2
D: TRBD1
DNA: TGTGCCAGCAGTGAAGGCCTTATTCTCCCCGGGACAGCCGGGGTATCGTTC
CDR3: CASSEGLILPGTAGVSF

V: TRBV7-2
length: 15
size: NA
J: TRBJ1-5
D: NA
DNA: TGTGCCAGCAGCCCAGGGGTGCCAGTGAATCAGCCCCAGCATTTT
CDR3: CASSPGVPVNQPQHF

V: TRBV6-1
length: 15
size: few
J: TRBJ1-1
D: NA
DNA: TGTGCCAGCAGTGAAAATCAGGGATTGAACACTGAAGCTTTCTTT
CDR3: CASSENQGLNTEAFF

V: TRBV7-2
length: 15
size: NA
J: TRBJ1-1
D: NA
DNA: TGTGCCAGCAGCCCGCGGCAGGGTTGGGTCACTGAAGCTTTCTTT
CDR3: CASSPRQGWVTEAFF

V: TRBV19
length: 15
size: NA
J: TRBJ1-5
D: TRBD1
DNA: TGTGCCAGTAGCCCAGCCGGACAGGGGTCGGGGCCCCAGCATTTT
CDR3: CASSPAGQGSGPQHF

V: TRBV6-6
length: 12
size: NA
J: TRBJ2-3
D: NA
DNA: TGTGCCAGCAGGTCCAACAGGTATACGCAGTATTTT
CDR3: CASRSNRYTQYF

V: TRBV30
length: 16
size: NA
J: TRBJ2-6
D: NA
DNA: TGTGCCTTGGACAGCTTTCTTTTCTCTGGGGCCAACGTCCTGACTTTC
CDR3: CALDSFLFSGANVLTF

V: TRBV11-2
length: 16
size: NA
J: TRBJ2-3
D: TRBD2
DNA: TGTGCCAGCAGCTTAGTCCCCCAGCGGGGCTCCGATACGCAGTATTTT
CDR3: CASSLVPQRGSDTQYF

V: TRBV4-1
length: 15
size: NA
J: TRBJ1-2
D: TRBD1
DNA: TGCGCCAGCAGCCAAGAGACGGGACAGCACTATGGCTACACCTTC
CDR3: CASSQETGQHYGYTF

V: TRBV6-2/TRBV6-3
length: 15
size: NA
J: TRBJ1-2
D: NA
DNA: TGTGCCAGCAGCCCGTACGGGGGATTCGGATATGGCTACACCTTC
CDR3: CASSPYGGFGYGYTF

V: TRBV30
length: 13
size: NA
J: TRBJ2-3
D: NA
DNA: TGTGCCTGGAGTGTAGCTCTCACAGATACGCAGTATTTT
CDR3: CAWSVALTDTQYF

V: TRBV4-1
length: 15
size: NA
J: TRBJ1-5
D: NA
DNA: TGCGCCAGCAGCCAAGATCCCGGACTGGTTCAGCCCCAGCATTTT
CDR3: CASSQDPGLVQPQHF

V: TRBV19
length: 16
size: NA
J: TRBJ1-4
D: NA
DNA: TGTGCCACCACCCAACCCGGGGGGTCCTCGGGAGAAAAACTGTTTTTT
CDR3: CATTQPGGSSGEKLFF

V: TRBV27
length: 16
size: NA
J: TRBJ1-5
D: TRBD1
DNA: TGTGCCAGCAGACTAAAGCCGGGACAGGGGAATCAGCCCCAGCATTTT
CDR3: CASRLKPGQGNQPQHF

V: TRBV18
length: 17
size: NA
J: TRBJ2-3
D: TRBD2
DNA: TGTGCCAGCTCACAGACTAGAACTAGCGGGCAGACAGATACGCAGTATTTT
CDR3: CASSQTRTSGQTDTQYF

V: TRBV7-6
length: 16
size: NA
J: TRBJ2-7
D: TRBD2
DNA: TGTGCCAGCAGCTTTTCCGATCTCACGGGAGGGCGGGAGCAGTACTTC
CDR3: CASSFSDLTGGREQYF

V: TRBV4-1
length: 16
size: once
J: TRBJ2-3
D: TRBD2
DNA: TGCGCCAGCAGCCAAGGAGGGCGGGAGATTAAGGATACGCAGTATTTT
CDR3: CASSQGGREIKDTQYF